This T cell receptor (beta chain) was sequenced in a study of T-cell reconstitution after alpha-beta-depleted transplantation in children. The TCRbeta library incorporated unique molecular identifiers. TCRdb ran MiXCR on the PCR reads and lists one entry per CDR3 protein. The sample yields 580,000 or so distinct CDR3 sequences, 23% seen once. This clonotype was picked up a small number of times. This CDR3 has 14 residues. V shed 7 bases and J shed 0 bases, with 13 bases lying between them. Germline V gene lookup returns CDR1 SGHVS and CDR2 FNYEAQ. The V and J genes are TRBV7-6 and TRBJ2-7; TRBD2 might be the D (5 bases). The sequenced sample was PBMCs, mostly from graft donor cells, obtained 360 days after TCRalphabeta/CD19-depleted stem cell transplant. This TCR was recovered from a boy under three years old who had a stem cell transplant for acute myeloid leukemia, so the T cells may come from the graft donor. The CDR3 sequence is CASTPGSSSYEQYF. The CDR3 DNA reads as TGTGCCAGCACCCCGGGGTCCAGCTCCTACGAGCAGTACTTC.